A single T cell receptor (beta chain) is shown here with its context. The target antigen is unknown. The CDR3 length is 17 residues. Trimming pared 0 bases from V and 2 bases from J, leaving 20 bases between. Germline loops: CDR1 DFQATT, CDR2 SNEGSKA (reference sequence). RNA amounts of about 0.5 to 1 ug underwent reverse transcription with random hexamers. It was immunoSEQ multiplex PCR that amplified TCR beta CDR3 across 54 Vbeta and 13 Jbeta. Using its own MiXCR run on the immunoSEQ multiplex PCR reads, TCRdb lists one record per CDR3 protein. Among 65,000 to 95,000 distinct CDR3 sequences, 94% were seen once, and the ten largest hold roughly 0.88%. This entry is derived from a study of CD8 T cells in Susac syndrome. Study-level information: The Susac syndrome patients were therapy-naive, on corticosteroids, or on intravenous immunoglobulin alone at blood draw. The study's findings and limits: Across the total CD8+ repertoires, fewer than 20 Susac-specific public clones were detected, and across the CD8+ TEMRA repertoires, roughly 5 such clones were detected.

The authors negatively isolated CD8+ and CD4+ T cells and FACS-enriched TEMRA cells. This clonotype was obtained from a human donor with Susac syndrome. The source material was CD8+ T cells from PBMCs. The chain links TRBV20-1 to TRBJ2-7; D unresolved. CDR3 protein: CSAREGGKVGTPYEQYF. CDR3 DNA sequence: TGCAGTGCTAGAGAGGGTGGGAAGGTAGGAACCCCCTACGAGCAGTACTTC.